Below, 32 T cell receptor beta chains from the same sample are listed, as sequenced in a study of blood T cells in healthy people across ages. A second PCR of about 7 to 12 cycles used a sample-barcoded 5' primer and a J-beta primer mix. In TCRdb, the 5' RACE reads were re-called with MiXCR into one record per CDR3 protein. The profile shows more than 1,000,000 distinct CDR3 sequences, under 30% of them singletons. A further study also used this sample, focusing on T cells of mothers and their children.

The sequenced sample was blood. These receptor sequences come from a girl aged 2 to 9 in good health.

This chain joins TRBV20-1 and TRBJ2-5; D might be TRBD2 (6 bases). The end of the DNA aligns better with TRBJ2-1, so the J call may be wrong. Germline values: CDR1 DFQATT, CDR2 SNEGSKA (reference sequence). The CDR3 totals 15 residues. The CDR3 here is CSASILADPWNEQFF. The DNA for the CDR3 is TGCAGTGCTAGTATACTAGCAGACCCTTGGAATGAGCAGTTCTTC.

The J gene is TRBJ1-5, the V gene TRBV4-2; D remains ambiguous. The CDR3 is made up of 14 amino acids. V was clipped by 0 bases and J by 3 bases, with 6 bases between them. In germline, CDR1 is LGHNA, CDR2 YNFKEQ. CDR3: CASSQERDNQPQHF. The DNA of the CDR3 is TGTGCCAGCAGCCAAGAACGGGACAATCAGCCCCAGCATTTT.

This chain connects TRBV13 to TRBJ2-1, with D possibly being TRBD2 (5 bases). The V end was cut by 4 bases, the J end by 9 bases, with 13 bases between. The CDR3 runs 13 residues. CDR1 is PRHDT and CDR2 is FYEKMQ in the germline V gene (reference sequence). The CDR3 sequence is CASSSGVRGEQFF. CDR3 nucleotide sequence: TGTGCCAGCAGCTCCGGGGTTCGGGGTGAGCAGTTCTTC.

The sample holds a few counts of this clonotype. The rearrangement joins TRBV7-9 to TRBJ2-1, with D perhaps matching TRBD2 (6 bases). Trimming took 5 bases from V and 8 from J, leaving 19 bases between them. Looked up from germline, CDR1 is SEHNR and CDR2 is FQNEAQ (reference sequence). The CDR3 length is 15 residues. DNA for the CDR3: TGTGCCAGCAGCCTAGGAGGGCTAGCATACGATGAGCAGTTCTTC. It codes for CASSLGGLAYDEQFF.

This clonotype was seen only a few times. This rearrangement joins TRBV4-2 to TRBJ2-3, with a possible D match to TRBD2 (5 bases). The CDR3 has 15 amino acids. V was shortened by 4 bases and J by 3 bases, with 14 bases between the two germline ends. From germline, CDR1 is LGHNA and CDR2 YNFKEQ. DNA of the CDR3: TGTGCCAGCAGCCCCTGGCGGGCGAATACAGATACGCAGTATTTT. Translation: CASSPWRANTDTQYF.

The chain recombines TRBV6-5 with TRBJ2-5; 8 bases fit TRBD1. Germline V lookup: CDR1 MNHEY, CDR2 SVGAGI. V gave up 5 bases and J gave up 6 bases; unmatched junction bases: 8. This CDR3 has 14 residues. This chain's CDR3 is CASSKPGGGKTQYF. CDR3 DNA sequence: TGTGCCAGCAGTAAGCCAGGGGGCGGGAAGACCCAGTACTTC.

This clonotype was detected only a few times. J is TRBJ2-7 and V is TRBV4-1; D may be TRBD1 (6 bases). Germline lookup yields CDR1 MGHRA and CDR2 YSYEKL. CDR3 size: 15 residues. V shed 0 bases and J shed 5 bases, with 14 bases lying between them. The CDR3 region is CASSQDMGRGHEQYF. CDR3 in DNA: TGCGCCAGCAGCCAAGATATGGGCAGGGGCCACGAGCAGTACTTC.

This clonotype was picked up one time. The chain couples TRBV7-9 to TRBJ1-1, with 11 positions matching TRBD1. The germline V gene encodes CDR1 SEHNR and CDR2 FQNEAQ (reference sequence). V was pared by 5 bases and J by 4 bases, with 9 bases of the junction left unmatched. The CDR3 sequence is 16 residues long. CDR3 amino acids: CASSVGQGALGTEAFF. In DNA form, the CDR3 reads TGTGCCAGCAGCGTCGGACAGGGGGCATTGGGCACTGAAGCTTTCTTT.

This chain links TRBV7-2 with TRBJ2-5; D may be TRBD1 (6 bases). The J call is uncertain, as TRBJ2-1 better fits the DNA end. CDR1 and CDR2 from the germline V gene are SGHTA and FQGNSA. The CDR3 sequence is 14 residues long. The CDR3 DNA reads TGTGCCAGCAGCTTAAATCCAGGGGTAGGTGAGCAGTTCTTC. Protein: CASSLNPGVGEQFF.

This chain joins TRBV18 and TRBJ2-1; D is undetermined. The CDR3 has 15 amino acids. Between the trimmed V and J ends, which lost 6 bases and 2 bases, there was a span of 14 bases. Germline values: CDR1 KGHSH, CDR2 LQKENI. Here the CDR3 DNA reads TGTGCCAGCTCCCAAGGCCAACCCACCTACAATGAGCAGTTCTTC. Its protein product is CASSQGQPTYNEQFF.

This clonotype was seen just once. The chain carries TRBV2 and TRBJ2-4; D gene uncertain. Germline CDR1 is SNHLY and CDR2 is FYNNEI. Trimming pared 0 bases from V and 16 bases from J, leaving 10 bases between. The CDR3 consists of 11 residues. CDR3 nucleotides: TGTGCCAGCAGTGAAGCCACAAGGACCTACTTC. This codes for CASSEATRTYF.

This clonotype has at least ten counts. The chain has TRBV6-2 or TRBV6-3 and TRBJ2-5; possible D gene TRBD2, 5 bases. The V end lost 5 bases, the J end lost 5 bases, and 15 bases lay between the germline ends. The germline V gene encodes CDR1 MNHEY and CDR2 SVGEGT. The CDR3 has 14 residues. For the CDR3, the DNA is TGTGCCAGCAGTGACCTTAGCGTGATGGAGACCCAGTACTTC. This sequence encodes CASSDLSVMETQYF.

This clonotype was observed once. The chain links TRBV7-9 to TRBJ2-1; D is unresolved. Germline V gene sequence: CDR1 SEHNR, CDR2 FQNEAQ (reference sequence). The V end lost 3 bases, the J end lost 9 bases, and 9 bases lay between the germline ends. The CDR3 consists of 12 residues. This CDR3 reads CASSFSSIEQFF. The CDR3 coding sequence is TGTGCCAGCAGCTTCTCGTCGATTGAGCAGTTCTTC.

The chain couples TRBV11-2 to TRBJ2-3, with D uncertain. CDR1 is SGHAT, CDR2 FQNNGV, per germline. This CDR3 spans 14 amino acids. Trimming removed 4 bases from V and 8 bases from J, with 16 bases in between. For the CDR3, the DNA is TGTGCCAGCAGCTCCATACAGTCGTTAGGTACGCAGTATTTT. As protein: CASSSIQSLGTQYF.

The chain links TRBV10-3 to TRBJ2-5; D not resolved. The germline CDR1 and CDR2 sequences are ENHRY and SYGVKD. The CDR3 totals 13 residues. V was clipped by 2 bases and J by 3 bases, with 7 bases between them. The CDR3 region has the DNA TGTGCCATCAGTGAGGGATCTGAAGAGACCCAGTACTTC. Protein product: CAISEGSEETQYF.

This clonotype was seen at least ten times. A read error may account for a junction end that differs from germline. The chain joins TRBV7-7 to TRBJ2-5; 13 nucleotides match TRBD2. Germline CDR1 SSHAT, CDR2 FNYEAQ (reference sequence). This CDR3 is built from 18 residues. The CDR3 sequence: CASSPTSGRALRQETQYF. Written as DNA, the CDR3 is TGTGCTAGCAGCCCCACTAGCGGGAGGGCCCTCCGGCAAGAGACCCAGTACTTC.

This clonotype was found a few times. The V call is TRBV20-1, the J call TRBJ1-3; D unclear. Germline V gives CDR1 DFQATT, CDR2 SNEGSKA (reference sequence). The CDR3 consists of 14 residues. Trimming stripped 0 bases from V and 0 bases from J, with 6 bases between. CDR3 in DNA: TGCAGTGCTAGAGAAGGCAGCTCTGGAAACACCATATATTTT. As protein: CSAREGSSGNTIYF.

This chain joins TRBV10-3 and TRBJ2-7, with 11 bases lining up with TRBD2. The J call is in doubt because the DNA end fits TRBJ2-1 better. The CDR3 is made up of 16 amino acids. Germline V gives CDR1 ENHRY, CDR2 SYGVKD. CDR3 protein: CAIRAIAGGSFNEQFF. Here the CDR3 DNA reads TGTGCCATCAGGGCGATAGCGGGAGGGTCTTTTAATGAGCAGTTCTTC.

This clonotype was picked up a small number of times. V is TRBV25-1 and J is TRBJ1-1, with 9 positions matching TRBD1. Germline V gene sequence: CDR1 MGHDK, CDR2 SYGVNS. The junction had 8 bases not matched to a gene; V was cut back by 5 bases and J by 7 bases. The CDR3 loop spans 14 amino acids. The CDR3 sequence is CASSTMGQGSEAFF. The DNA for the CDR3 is TGTGCCAGCAGTACGATGGGACAGGGTAGTGAAGCTTTCTTT. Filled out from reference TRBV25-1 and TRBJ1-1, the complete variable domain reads EADIYQTPRYLVIGTGKKITLECSQTMGHDKMYWYQQDPGMELHLIHYSYGVNSTEKGDLSSESTVSRIRTEHFPLTLESARPSHTSQYLCASSTMGQGSEAFFGQGTRLTVV.

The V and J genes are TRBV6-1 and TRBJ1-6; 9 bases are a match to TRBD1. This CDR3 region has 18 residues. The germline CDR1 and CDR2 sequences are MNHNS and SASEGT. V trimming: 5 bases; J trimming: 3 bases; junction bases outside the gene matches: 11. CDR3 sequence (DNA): TGTGCCAGCAGTCCTTCGCCGGGACAGGGATTCTATAATTCACCCCTCCACTTT. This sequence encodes CASSPSPGQGFYNSPLHF.

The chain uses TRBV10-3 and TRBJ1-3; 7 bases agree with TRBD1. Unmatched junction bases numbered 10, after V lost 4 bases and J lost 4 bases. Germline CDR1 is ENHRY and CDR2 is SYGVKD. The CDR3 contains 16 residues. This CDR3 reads CAISAARDSLGNTIYF. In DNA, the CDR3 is TGTGCCATCAGTGCCGCCCGGGACAGCTTAGGAAACACCATATATTTT.

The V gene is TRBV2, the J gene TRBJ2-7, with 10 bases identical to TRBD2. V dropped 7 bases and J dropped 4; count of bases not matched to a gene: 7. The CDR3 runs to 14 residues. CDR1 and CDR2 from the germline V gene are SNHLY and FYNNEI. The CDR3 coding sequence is TGTGCCAGCAACGGGCTAGCGGGAGTTTACGAGCAGTACTTC. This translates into CASNGLAGVYEQYF.

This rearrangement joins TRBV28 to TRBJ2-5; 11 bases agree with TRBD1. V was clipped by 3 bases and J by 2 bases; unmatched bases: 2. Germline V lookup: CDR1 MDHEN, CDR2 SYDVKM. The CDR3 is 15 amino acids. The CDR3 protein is CASSLDRGLQETQYF. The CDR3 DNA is TGTGCCAGCAGTTTGGACAGGGGGCTTCAAGAGACCCAGTACTTC.

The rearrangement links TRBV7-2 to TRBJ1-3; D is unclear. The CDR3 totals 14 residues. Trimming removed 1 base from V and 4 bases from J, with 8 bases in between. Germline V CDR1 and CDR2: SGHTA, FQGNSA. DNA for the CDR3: TGTGCCAGCAGCTTAGACCAGTTAGGAAACACCATATATTTT. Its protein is CASSLDQLGNTIYF.

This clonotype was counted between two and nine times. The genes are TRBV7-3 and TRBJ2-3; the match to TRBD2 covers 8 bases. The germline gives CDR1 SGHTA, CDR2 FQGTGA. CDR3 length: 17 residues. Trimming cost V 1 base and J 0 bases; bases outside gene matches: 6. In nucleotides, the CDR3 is TGTGCCAGCAGCTTAAATTCGGGAGGGCCCAGCACAGATACGCAGTATTTT. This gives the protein CASSLNSGGPSTDTQYF.

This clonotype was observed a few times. CDR3 loop: CASSFRPYLAKNIQYF. CDR3 DNA sequence: TGTGCCAGCAGCTTTCGGCCCTACCTAGCCAAAAACATTCAGTACTTC. The V gene is TRBV5-6, the J gene TRBJ2-4, with no clear D. The germline gives CDR1 SGHDT, CDR2 YYEEEE. Trimming removed 2 bases at V and 0 bases at J, with 12 bases between. The CDR3 contains 16 residues.

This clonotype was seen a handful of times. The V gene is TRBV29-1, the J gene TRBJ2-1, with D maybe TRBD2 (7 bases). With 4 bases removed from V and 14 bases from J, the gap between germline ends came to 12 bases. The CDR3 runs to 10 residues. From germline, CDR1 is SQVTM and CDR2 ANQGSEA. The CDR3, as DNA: TGCAGCGTTGGGAGGGGGGGGGAGTTCTTC. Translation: CSVGRGGEFF.

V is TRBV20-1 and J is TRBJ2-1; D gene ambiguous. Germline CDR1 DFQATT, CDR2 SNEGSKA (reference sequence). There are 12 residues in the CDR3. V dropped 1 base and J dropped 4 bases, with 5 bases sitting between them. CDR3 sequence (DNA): TGCAGTGCTAGAGTGGCGTACAATGAGCAGTTCTTC. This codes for CSARVAYNEQFF.

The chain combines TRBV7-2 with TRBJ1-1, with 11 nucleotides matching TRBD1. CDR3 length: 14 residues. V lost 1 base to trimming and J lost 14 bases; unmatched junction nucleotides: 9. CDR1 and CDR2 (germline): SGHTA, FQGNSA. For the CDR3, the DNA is TGTGCCAGCAGCTTAGAGGGGGACAGGGGGGAAGGCTTCTTT. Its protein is CASSLEGDRGEGFF.

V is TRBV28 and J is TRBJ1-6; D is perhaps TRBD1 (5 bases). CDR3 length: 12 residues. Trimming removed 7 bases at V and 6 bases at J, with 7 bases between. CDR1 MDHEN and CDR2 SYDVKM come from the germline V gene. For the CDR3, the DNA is TGTGCCAGCATCCAGGGTAATTCACCCCTCCACTTT. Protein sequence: CASIQGNSPLHF.

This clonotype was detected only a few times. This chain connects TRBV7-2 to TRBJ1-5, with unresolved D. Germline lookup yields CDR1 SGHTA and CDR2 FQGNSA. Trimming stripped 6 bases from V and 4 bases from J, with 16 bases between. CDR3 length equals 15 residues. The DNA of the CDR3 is TGTGCCAGCAGTCTCCTACCACCCATTAATCAGCCCCAGCATTTT. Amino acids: CASSLLPPINQPQHF.

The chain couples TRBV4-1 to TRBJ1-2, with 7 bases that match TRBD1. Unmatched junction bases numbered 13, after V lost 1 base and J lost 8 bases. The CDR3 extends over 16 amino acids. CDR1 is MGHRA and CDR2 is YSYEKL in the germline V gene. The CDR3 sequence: CASSQVGEQGIWGYTF. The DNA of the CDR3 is TGCGCCAGCAGCCAAGTGGGGGAACAGGGGATCTGGGGCTACACCTTC.